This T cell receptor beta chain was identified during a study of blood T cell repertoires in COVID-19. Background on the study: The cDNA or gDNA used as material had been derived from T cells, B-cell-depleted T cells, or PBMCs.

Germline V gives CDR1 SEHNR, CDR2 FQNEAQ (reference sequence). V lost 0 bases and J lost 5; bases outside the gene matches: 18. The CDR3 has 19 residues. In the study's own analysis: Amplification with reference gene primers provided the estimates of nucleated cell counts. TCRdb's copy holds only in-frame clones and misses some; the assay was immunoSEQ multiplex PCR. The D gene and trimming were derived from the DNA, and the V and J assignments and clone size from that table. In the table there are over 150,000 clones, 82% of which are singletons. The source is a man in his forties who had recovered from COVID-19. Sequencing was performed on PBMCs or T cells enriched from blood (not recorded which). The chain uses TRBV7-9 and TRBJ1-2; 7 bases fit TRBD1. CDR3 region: CASSLATGQRSAARYGYTF. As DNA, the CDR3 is TGTGCCAGCAGCTTAGCGACGGGACAGAGATCAGCAGCGAGGTATGGCTACACCTTC.